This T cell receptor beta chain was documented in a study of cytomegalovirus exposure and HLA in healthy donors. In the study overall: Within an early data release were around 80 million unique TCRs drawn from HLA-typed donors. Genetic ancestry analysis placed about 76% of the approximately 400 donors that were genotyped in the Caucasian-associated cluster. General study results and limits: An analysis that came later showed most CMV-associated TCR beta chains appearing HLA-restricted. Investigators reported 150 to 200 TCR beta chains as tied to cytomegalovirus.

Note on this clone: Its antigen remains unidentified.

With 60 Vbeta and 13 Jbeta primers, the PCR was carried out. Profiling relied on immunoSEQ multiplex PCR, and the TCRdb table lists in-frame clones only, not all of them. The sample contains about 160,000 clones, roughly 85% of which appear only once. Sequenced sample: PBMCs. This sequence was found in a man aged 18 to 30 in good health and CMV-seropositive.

This chain's CDR3 is CASSERGTGGTYEQYF. CDR3 in DNA: TGTGCCAGCAGTGAACGAGGTACAGGGGGTACCTACGAGCAGTACTTC. V gene TRBV25-1 combines with J gene TRBJ2-7; 8 nucleotides match TRBD1. In germline, CDR1 is MGHDK, CDR2 SYGVNS. Losses at the gene ends were 2 bases for V and 2 bases for J; bases not matched to a gene: 8. The CDR3 has 16 residues.